This T cell receptor (beta chain) was sequenced during a study of patients and donors after allogeneic stem cell transplantation. One entry per CDR3 protein, called by TCRdb with MiXCR from the RT-PCR reads. The table shows around 200,000 distinct CDR3 sequences, with around two fifths occurring only once. This clonotype occurred a few times. One end of the junction varies from germline; a read error may be responsible. The germline V gene encodes CDR1 ENHRY and CDR2 SYGVKD. The CDR3 sequence is 12 residues long. The clonotype comes from a human donor who was either an allogeneic HSCT recipient or a stem cell or donor lymphocyte infusion donor (not recorded which). It is not recorded whose cells these are; they may come from a transplant donor. V usage is TRBV10-3 and J usage is TRBJ2-7, with a possible D match to TRBD1 (6 bases). The source material was blood, either unsorted or a sorted T cell fraction (not recorded which). CDR3 amino acids: CAISESGRGSSF. The CDR3 nucleotides read TGTGCCATCAGTGAGTCCGGCAGGGGCAGTTCCTTC.